One TCR beta chain is described in this entry. Its specificity is not known. Deep-level running was used for the assay. Replicate PCRs run on unsorted PBMC used approximately 300 ng DNA, which was about 28,000 T cell genomes. Generated by immunoSEQ multiplex PCR, the TCRdb table keeps only in-frame clones and is missing some. The repertoire holds fewer than 500,000 clones, 60% to 80% seen once, with around 13% in the top ten. The sample belongs to a study of shared clonotypes between healthy human individuals. Study conclusions and caveats: The genetic and exposure-history diversity represented was limited by few donors.

Germline values: CDR1 LGHNA, CDR2 YNFKEQ. V was cut by 1 base and J by 4 bases, with 16 bases left in between. The CDR3 covers 16 residues. Tens of millions of PBMCs went into genomic DNA for unsorted samples. Sequenced: PBMCs. The genes are TRBV4-2 and TRBJ1-2; tentatively, D is TRBD1 (6 bases). The receptor was isolated from a woman between 40 and 50 years old in good health. Some clones in this sample may be carry-over from other donors' samples. The CDR3 DNA follows: TGTGCCAGCAGCCAAGGGGGAGGGGGGGTAGTCTATGGCTACACCTTC. Encoded protein: CASSQGGGGVVYGYTF.